This record looks at one TCR beta chain sequence and its context. What it binds is unknown. Clones were sequenced by immunoSEQ multiplex PCR, and TCRdb holds only the in-frame ones, with some missing. The table includes about 88,000 clones, 80% to 95% detected once. This sample is part of a study of graft-versus-host responses after intestinal transplantation. Background on the study: Transplant types were multivisceral, liver-intestinal, or isolated intestinal. Every transplant recipient was induced with anti-thymocyte globulin, then maintained on tacrolimus and steroids for around 3 years. Study-wide results and caveats: Investigators detected GvH clones in recipient marrow, with some emerging earlier in ileum or blood. Individuals carrying graft-donor T cell macrochimerism showed high graft-versus-host to host-versus-graft clonal ratios in allografts.

The CDR3 spans 11 residues. Trimming took 5 bases from V and 6 from J, leaving 10 bases between them. Germline values: CDR1 SQVTM, CDR2 ANQGSEA. The sequence was obtained from a human donor who was the organ donor for an intestinal transplant. The chain uses TRBV29-1 and TRBJ1-2, with D uncertain. The source was unstimulated CD4+ T cells sorted from spleen or lymph node cells, collected before transplant. The CDR3 DNA reads TGCAGCGTTACGTTGCGGGATGGCTACACCTTC. This sequence encodes CSVTLRDGYTF. Filled out from reference TRBV29-1 and TRBJ1-2, the complete variable domain reads SAVISQKPSRDICQRGTSLTIQCQVDSQVTMMFWYRQQPGQSLTLIATANQGSEATYESGFVIDKFPISRPNLTFSTLTVSNMSPEDSSIYLCSVTLRDGYTFGSGTRLTVV.